This T cell receptor beta chain was obtained from a study of blood T cell repertoires in COVID-19. About the research overall: COVID-19 samples, acute and convalescent, were from the United States, Italy and Spain. Sources were T cells, B-cell-depleted T cells, or PBMCs; the material itself was cDNA or gDNA.

The table came from immunoSEQ multiplex PCR; TCRdb's copy has only in-frame clones and leaves some out. The data show fewer than 200,000 clones, about 93% seen once. This CDR3 has 14 amino acids. Trimming removed 4 bases from V and 4 bases from J, with 16 bases in between. The germline gives CDR1 GTSNPN, CDR2 SVGIG (reference sequence). The receptor was isolated from a man aged 50 to 59 with acute or convalescent COVID-19. Sample: peripheral blood. This chain connects TRBV30 to TRBJ2-5; tentative D call: TRBD2 (6 bases). CDR3 bases: TGTGCCTGGACAGATCGGAGGGCCCGAGAGACCCAGTACTTC. Translating gives CAWTDRRARETQYF.